These 20 T cell receptor beta chains were sequenced from one sample in a study of tumor-infiltrating lymphocytes in primary liver carcinoma. TCR beta cDNA was made from roughly 450 ng total RNA with a constant-region primer. A slightly modified ARM-PCR protocol with three nested multiplex PCR rounds produced these TCR beta libraries. Primers for the first two PCR rounds were TRBV1-TRBV30 forward primers and a C-beta reverse primer (approximately 10 cycles per round). TCRdb fed the multiplex PCR reads into MiXCR, producing one record per CDR3 protein. The table includes just over 20,000 distinct CDR3 sequences, 60% to 80% detected once. Unsorted bulk tissue of roughly 17-33 mg yielded co-extracted RNA and DNA. Sequenced material: liver tumor tissue from sampling region 4. Subset noted: tumor region T4, right-lateral pole. The origin of the receptors is a woman aged 25 to 39 with primary liver carcinoma and hepatitis B virus infection.

Comments on this clonotype: At one of its ends the junction is not consistent with the germline gene, which may arise from a read error. The CDR3 region is CTALMDYNEHFF. The CDR3 bases are TGCACCGCCCTAATGGACTACAATGAGCACTTCTTC. The chain carries TRBV29-1 and TRBJ2-1, with a possible D match to TRBD2 (6 bases). The CDR3 is 12 amino acids. The germline V gene encodes CDR1 SQVTM and CDR2 ANQGSEA.

With respect to this clonotype: The conserved closing phenylalanine or tryptophan is absent in this CDR3, likely reflecting a read error. The gene calls are TRBV5-6 and TRBJ1-2; D not resolved. Trimming left V 3 bases short and J 2 bases short, with 8 bases between. This CDR3 has 13 residues. Germline loops: CDR1 SGHDT, CDR2 YYEEEE. As DNA, the CDR3 is TGTGCCAGCAGCTCTCGCCAGAACTATGGCTACACCTCC. Protein sequence: CASSSRQNYGYTS.

This clonotype was seen more than once but under ten times. The chain is built from TRBV6-1 and TRBJ1-6; TRBD1 is a possible D gene (5 bases). Germline lookup yields CDR1 MNHNS and CDR2 SASEGT. The CDR3 totals 17 residues. V lost 4 bases and J 8 bases, leaving 21 bases between the germline ends. The DNA for the CDR3 is TGTGCCAGCAGTGCGGATCGAGGGCCAGGGACCGATTCACCCCTCCACTTT. As protein: CASSADRGPGTDSPLHF.

With respect to this clonotype: The conserved phenylalanine or tryptophan normally closing the CDR3 is absent here, so this likely arose from a read error. The chain employs TRBV4-2 and TRBJ1-1; maybe TRBD1 (5 bases). Germline CDR1 reads LGHNA; CDR2 reads YNFKEQ. This CDR3 is built from 16 residues. The CDR3: CVSSPVEGRGNTEAFV. The DNA for the CDR3 is TGTGTCAGCAGTCCCGTCGAGGGGAGAGGGAACACTGAAGCTTTCGTT.

J is TRBJ2-1 and V is TRBV29-1, with D uncertain. Germline CDR1 and CDR2: SQVTM and ANQGSEA. This CDR3 comprises 12 residues. The CDR3 DNA is TGCAGAATCGAGGATTGGCGGAATGAGCAGTTCTTC. It encodes CRIEDWRNEQFF.

In its sample, this clonotype was seen once. Compared with germline, one end of the junction differs, possibly owing to a read error. The chain carries TRBV29-1 and TRBJ2-5; 7 bases align to TRBD1. The CDR3 is made up of 13 amino acids. Germline V gene data show CDR1 as SQVTM and CDR2 as ANQGSEA. This chain's CDR3 is CTVANRGQETKYF. The CDR3 coding sequence is TGCACCGTCGCTAACAGGGGCCAAGAGACCAAGTACTTC.

On this clonotype: The junction shows a germline mismatch at one end, possibly a read error. The chain combines TRBV7-8 with TRBJ2-7; weak D call: TRBD1 (5 bases). The CDR3 has 14 residues. Germline V gene data show CDR1 as SGHVS and CDR2 as FQNEAQ. CDR3 region: CASSLDARQYEQHF. The CDR3 bases are TGTGCCAGCAGTTTAGATGCCAGACAGTACGAGCAGCACTTC.

With regard to this clonotype: Its ends do not fully match the called genes, so a read error is possible. The chain is built from TRBV5-4 and TRBJ1-3; D remains unclear. Germline-derived CDR1 and CDR2 are SGHNT and YYREEE (reference sequence). The CDR3 extends over 14 amino acids. CDR3: CASSRIEPGNTVYF. CDR3 bases: TGTGCCAGCAGCCGGATTGAACCTGGAAACACCGTATATTTT. Variable domain in full (rest from reference TRBV5-4 and TRBJ1-3): ETGVTQSPTHLIKTRGQQVTLRCSSQSGHNTVSWYQQALGQGPQFIFQYYREEENGRGNFPPRFSGLQFPNYSSELNVNALELDDSALYLCASSRIEPGNTVYFGEGSWLTVV.

In DNA form, the CDR3 reads TGTGCCAGCAGTGAACGCGAGCAGTATTCTACCCAGTACTTC. Its translation: CASSEREQYSTQYF. The genes are TRBV6-1 and TRBJ2-5; no clear D gene. This CDR3 spans 14 amino acids. In germline, CDR1 is MNHNS, CDR2 SASEGT. Trimming took off 2 bases at V and 8 bases at J, with 15 bases between the two ends.

With regard to this clonotype: The conserved closing phenylalanine or tryptophan is absent in this CDR3, likely reflecting a read error. The chain links TRBV28 to TRBJ2-3; D unresolved. This CDR3 comprises 17 residues. V was shortened by 3 bases and J by 4 bases, with 20 bases between the two germline ends. Germline CDR1 is MDHEN and CDR2 is SYDVKM. DNA of the CDR3: TGTGCCAGCAGTTTCGCAAAACAGTGGCGATTGGCAGATACGCAGTATCTT. It translates to CASSFAKQWRLADTQYL.

CDR3 in amino acids: CASSPTSGSKETQYF. The CDR3 DNA reads TGTGCCAGCAGCCCAACCAGCGGGAGTAAAGAGACCCAGTACTTC. The J gene is TRBJ2-5, the V gene TRBV7-3; 8 bases align to TRBD2. There are 15 residues in the CDR3. CDR1 is SGHTA and CDR2 is FQGTGA in the germline V gene. The V and J ends lost 5 bases and 3 bases, in that order; junction bases with no gene match: 8.

On this clonotype itself: A much larger clone is a single base away; this may be a read error. CDR3 sequence: CASSLAGRDETQYF. Written as DNA, the CDR3 is TGTGCCAGCAGCTTAGCAGGGCGCGACGAGACCCAGTACTTC. J is TRBJ2-5 and V is TRBV11-1; D uncertain. The CDR3 length is 14 residues. V lost 0 bases to trimming and J lost 5 bases, with 10 bases between them. Germline loops: CDR1 SGHAT, CDR2 FQDESV (reference sequence). The full variable domain, in which reference TRBV11-1 and TRBJ2-5 provide the parts outside the CDR3, is EAEVAQSPRYKITEKSQAVAFWCDPISGHATLYWYRQILGQGPELLVQFQDESVVDDSQLPKDRFSAERLKGVDSTLKIQPAELGDSAMYLCASSLAGRDETQYFGPGTRLLVL.

Remarks on this clonotype: A read error may account for a junction end that differs from germline. The chain employs TRBV5-4 and TRBJ1-6, with a tentative D call TRBD1 (5 bases). Looked up from germline, CDR1 is SGHNT and CDR2 is YYREEE (reference sequence). This CDR3 region has 15 residues. The CDR3, as DNA: TGTGCGAGCAGCCCAAGGGCGGGGGATAATTCAACTCTCCACTTT. Amino acid sequence: CASSPRAGDNSTLHF. Filled out from reference TRBV5-4 and TRBJ1-6, the complete variable domain reads ETGVTQSPTHLIKTRGQQVTLRCSSQSGHNTVSWYQQALGQGPQFIFQYYREEENGRGNFPPRFSGLQFPNYSSELNVNALELDDSALYLCASSPRAGDNSTLHFGNGTRLTVT.

The DNA for the CDR3 is TGTGCCTGGAGTGAAGGGTATGGGGAGACCCAGTACTTC. Amino acids: CAWSEGYGETQYF. The rearrangement uses TRBV30 and TRBJ2-5, with unresolved D. Trimming left V 1 base short and J 5 bases short, with 11 bases between. Germline loops: CDR1 GTSNPN, CDR2 SVGIG (reference sequence). This CDR3 has 13 residues.

Concerning this clonotype itself: The junction and the germline gene differ at one end; a read error may be behind it. The chain joins TRBV28 to TRBJ1-5; D is uncertain. This CDR3 is 15 amino acids long. Germline assignment: CDR1 MDHEN and CDR2 SYDVKM. This CDR3 reads CVSSFRSSWYQPQHF. The CDR3 DNA reads TGTGTCAGCAGCTTCAGGAGTAGTTGGTATCAGCCCCAGCATTTT.

Worth noting for this clonotype: This may be a read error: a much more frequent sequence differs by one nucleotide. This chain joins TRBV10-3 and TRBJ1-1, with D possibly TRBD1 on 5 matching bases. The CDR3 spans 15 residues. From germline, CDR1 is ENHRY and CDR2 SYGVKD. V lost 5 bases to trimming and J lost 3 bases, with 16 bases between them. This CDR3 is CAISLLRAKHTEAFF. CDR3 coding DNA: TGTGCCATCAGTCTACTCAGGGCTAAGCACACTGAAGCTTTCTTT.

The CDR3 spells CASSLLLNHEQYF. In DNA, the CDR3 is TGTGCCAGCAGTTTACTCCTAAACCACGAGCAGTACTTC. The chain has TRBV7-8 and TRBJ2-7; D call uncertain. There are 13 residues in the CDR3. V was cut by 6 bases and J by 5 bases, with 14 bases left in between. Germline values: CDR1 SGHVS, CDR2 FQNEAQ.

Judged by abundance, this clonotype is large. The gene calls are TRBV28 and TRBJ2-2; 8 bases fit TRBD2. V was pared by 3 bases and J by 7 bases, with 1 base of the junction left unmatched. This CDR3 contains 13 residues. Germline-derived CDR1 and CDR2 are MDHEN and SYDVKM. The CDR3 DNA reads as TGTGCCAGCAGTTTGAGCGGGAGCGGGGAGCTGTTTTTT. Its protein product is CASSLSGSGELFF.

V is TRBV20-1 and J is TRBJ2-7, with D possibly TRBD2 on 6 matching bases. Trimming removed 6 bases at V and 7 bases at J, with 22 bases between. CDR3 length equals 14 residues. Per germline, CDR1 DFQATT and CDR2 SNEGSKA (reference sequence). CDR3 nucleotide sequence: TGCAGTGCACCCCGTATTAGCGGAAGATATGAGCAGTACTTC. Encoded protein: CSAPRISGRYEQYF.

This clonotype was seen repeatedly, ten times or more. This chain connects TRBV7-4 to TRBJ2-2; 9 bases line up with TRBD2. Trimming at V came to 4 bases and at J to 2 bases, leaving 5 bases not matched to a gene. CDR1 is SGHVT and CDR2 is SQSDAQ in the germline V gene. This CDR3 has 16 residues. The CDR3 loop is CASSSLTSGNTGELFF. The CDR3 DNA sequence: TGTGCCAGCAGCTCCCTGACTAGCGGTAACACCGGGGAGCTGTTTTTT.